This T cell receptor beta chain was profiled in a study of blood T cell repertoires in COVID-19. For the study at large: The United States, Italy and Spain provided the acute and convalescent COVID-19 samples. Nucleic acid was either cDNA or gDNA, and it came from T cells, B-cell-depleted T cells, or PBMCs.

V was shortened by 2 bases and J by 7 bases, with 11 bases between the two germline ends. The CDR3 totals 13 residues. Germline-derived CDR1 and CDR2 are SGHNT and YENEEA. In the authors' workflow: From reference gene primer amplification, estimates of nucleated cell counts were derived. Clones were sequenced by immunoSEQ multiplex PCR, and TCRdb holds only the in-frame ones, with some missing. The DNA gave D and trimming, while V, J and clone size come from that table. The sample lists roughly 220,000 clones, 80% to 90% occurring once. Sequencing input: peripheral blood. The sequence came from a woman aged 40 to 50 who had recovered from COVID-19. The chain uses TRBV11-3 and TRBJ1-2; possible D gene TRBD1, 5 bases. The CDR3 region has the DNA TGTGCCAGCAGCTTAAGCGGGGGTGGTGGCTACACCTTC. This codes for CASSLSGGGGYTF. Filled out from reference TRBV11-3 and TRBJ1-2, the complete variable domain reads EAGVVQSPRYKIIEKKQPVAFWCNPISGHNTLYWYLQNLGQGPELLIRYENEEAVDDSQLPKDRFSAERLKGVDSTLKIQPAELGDSAVYLCASSLSGGGGYTFGSGTRLTVV.